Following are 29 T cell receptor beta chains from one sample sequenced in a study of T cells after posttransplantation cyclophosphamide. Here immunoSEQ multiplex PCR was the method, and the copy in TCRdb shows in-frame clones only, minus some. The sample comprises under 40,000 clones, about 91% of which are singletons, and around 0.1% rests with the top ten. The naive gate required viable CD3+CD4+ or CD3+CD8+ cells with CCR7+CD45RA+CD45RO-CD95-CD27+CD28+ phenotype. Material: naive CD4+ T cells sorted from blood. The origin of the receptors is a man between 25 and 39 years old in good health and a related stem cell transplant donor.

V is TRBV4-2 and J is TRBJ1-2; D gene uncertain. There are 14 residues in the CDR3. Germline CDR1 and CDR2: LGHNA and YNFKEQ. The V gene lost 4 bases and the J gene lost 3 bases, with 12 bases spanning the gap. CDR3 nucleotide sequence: TGTGCCAGCAGCCGAGAGGGCTCGGACTATGGCTACACCTTC. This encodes CASSREGSDYGYTF.

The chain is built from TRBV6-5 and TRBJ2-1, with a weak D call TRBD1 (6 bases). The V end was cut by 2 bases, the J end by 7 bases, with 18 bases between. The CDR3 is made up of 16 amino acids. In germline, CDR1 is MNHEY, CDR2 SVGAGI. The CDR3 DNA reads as TGTGCCAGCAGTTACCTCAGGGGCGAAGGTGGGAATGAGCAGTTCTTC. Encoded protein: CASSYLRGEGGNEQFF.

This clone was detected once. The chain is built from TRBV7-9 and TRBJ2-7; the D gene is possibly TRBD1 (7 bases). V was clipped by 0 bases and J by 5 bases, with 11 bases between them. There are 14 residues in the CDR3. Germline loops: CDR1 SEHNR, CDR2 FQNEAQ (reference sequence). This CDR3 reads CASSLAAGGHEQYF. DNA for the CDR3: TGTGCCAGCAGCTTAGCGGCAGGGGGGCACGAGCAGTACTTC.

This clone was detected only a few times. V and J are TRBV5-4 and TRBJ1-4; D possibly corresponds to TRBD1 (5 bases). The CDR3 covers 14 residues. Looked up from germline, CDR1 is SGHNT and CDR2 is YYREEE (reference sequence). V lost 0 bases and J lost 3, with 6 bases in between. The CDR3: CASSLGQSNEKLFF. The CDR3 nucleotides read TGTGCCAGCAGCTTGGGACAGTCTAATGAAAAACTGTTTTTT.

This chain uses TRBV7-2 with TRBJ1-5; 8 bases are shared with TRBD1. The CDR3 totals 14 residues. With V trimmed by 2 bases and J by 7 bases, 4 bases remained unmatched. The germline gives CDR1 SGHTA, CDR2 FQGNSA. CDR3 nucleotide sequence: TGTGCCAGCAGCTTAATGGACAGGGCACAGCCCCAGCATTTT. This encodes CASSLMDRAQPQHF.

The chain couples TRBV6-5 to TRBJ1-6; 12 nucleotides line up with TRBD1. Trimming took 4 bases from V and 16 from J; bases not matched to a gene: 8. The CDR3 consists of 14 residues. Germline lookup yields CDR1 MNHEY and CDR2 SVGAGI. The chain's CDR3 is CASSSTGTGGGLHF. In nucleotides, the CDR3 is TGTGCCAGCAGTTCCACCGGGACAGGGGGCGGGCTCCACTTT.

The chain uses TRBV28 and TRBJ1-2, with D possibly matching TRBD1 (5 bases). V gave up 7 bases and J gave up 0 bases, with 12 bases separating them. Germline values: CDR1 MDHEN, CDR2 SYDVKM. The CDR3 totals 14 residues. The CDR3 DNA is TGTGCCAGCATTCGACAGCCGGCTAACTATGGCTACACCTTC. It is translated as CASIRQPANYGYTF.

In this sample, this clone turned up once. This chain's CDR3 is CASSLSAGNEQFF. DNA of the CDR3: TGTGCCAGCAGCTTATCCGCCGGCAATGAGCAGTTCTTC. The chain joins TRBV7-9 to TRBJ2-1; no firm D call. V lost 2 bases, J lost 6 bases, and 8 bases lay in between. CDR1 SEHNR and CDR2 FQNEAQ come from the germline V gene (reference sequence). The CDR3 is made up of 13 amino acids.

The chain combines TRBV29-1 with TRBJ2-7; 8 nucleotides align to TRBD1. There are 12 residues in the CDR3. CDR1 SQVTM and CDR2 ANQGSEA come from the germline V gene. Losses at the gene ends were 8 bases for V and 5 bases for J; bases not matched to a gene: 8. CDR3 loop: CSSWTGMNEQYF. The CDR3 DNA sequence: TGCAGCTCCTGGACAGGGATGAACGAGCAGTACTTC.

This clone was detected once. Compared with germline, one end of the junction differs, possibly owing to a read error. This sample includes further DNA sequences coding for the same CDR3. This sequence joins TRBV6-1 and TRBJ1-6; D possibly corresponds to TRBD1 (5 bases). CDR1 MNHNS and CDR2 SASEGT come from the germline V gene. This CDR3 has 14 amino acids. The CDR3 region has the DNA TGTGCCAGCAGCCGGGACTCATTAAATTCACCCCTCCACTTC. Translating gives CASSRDSLNSPLHF.

CDR3 sequence reads: CASSEAGSTDTQYF. In DNA, the CDR3 is TGTGCCAGCAGCGAGGCAGGTAGCACAGATACGCAGTATTTT. The gene calls are TRBV9 and TRBJ2-3; D not certain. This CDR3 contains 14 residues. CDR1 and CDR2 from the germline V gene are SGDLS and YYNGEE. V lost 3 bases and J lost 0, with 8 bases in between.

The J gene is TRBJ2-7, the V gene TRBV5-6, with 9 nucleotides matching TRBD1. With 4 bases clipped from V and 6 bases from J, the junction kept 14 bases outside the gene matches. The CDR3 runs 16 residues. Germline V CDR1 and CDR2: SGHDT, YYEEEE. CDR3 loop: CASSRFSQGAQSEQYF. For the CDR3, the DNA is TGTGCCAGCAGCCGATTTTCACAGGGGGCGCAATCCGAGCAGTACTTC.

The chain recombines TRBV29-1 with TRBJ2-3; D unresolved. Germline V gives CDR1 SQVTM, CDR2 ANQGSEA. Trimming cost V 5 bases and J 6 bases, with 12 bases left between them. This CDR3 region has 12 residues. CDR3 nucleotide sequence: TGCAGCGTTCCCCTAGGTTCGGATACGCAGTATTTT. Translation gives CSVPLGSDTQYF.

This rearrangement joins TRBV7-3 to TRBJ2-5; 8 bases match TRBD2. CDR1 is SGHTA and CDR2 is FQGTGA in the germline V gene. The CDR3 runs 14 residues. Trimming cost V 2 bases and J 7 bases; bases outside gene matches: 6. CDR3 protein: CASSLSGGAGTQYF. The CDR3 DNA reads TGTGCCAGCAGCTTATCGGGGGGGGCAGGGACCCAGTACTTC.

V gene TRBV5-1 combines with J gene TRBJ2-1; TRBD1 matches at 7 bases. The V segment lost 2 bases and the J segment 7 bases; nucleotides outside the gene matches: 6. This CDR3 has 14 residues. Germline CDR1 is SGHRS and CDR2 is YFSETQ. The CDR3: CASSFDSGGNEQFF. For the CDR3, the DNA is TGCGCCAGCAGCTTCGATTCAGGGGGTAATGAGCAGTTCTTC.

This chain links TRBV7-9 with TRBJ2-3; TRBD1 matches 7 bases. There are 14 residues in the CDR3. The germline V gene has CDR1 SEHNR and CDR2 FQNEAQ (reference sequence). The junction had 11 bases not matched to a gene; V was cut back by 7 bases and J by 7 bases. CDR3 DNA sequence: TGTGCCAGCACCAATCTCGAGAGGGGGCATACGCAGTATTTT. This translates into CASTNLERGHTQYF.

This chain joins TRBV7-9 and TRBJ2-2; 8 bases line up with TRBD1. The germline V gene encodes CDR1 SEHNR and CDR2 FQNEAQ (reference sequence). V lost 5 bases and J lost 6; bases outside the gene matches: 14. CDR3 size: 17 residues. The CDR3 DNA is TGTGCCAGCAGCATAAAATTCGGGACAGGCAATGCCGGGGAGCTGTTTTTT. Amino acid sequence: CASSIKFGTGNAGELFF.

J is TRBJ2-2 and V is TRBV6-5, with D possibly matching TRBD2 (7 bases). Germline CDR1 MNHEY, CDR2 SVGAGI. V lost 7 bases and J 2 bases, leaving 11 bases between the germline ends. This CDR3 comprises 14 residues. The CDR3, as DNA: TGTGCCAGCACGAGGGGGGGCAACACCGGGGAGCTGTTTTTT. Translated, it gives CASTRGGNTGELFF.

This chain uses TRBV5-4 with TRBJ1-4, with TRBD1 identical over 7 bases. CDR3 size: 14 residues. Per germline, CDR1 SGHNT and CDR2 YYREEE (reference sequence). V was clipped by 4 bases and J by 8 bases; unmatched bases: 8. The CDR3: CASSTGQVAEKLFF. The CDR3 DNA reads TGTGCCAGCAGCACAGGACAGGTGGCAGAAAAACTGTTTTTT.

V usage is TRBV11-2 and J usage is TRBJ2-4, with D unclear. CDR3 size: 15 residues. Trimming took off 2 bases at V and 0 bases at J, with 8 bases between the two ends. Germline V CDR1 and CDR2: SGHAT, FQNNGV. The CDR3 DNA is TGTGCCAGCAGCTTAACGCAACTAGCCAAAAACATTCAGTACTTC. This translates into CASSLTQLAKNIQYF.

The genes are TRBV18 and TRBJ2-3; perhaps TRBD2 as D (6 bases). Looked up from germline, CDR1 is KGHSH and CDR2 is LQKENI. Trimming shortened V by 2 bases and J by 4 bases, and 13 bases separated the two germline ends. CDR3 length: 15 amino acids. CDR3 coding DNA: TGTGCCAGCTCACCATGGGCGGGGAGCGCAGATACGCAGTATTTT. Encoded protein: CASSPWAGSADTQYF. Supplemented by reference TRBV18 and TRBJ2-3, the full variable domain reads NAGVMQNPRHLVRRRGQEARLRCSPMKGHSHVYWYRQLPEEGLKFMVYLQKENIIDESGMPKERFSAEFPKEGPSILRIQQVVRGDSAAYFCASSPWAGSADTQYFGPGTRLTVL.

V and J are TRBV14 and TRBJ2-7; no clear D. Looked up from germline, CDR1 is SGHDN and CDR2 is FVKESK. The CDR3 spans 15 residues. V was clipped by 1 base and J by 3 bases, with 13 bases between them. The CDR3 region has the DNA TGTGCCAGCAGCCAAGTCCCACAGCTATTCTACGAGCAGTACTTC. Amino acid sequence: CASSQVPQLFYEQYF.

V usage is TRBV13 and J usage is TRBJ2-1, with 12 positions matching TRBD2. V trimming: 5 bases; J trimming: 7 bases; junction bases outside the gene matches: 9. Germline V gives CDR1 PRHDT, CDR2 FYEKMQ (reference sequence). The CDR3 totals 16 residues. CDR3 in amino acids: CASSPRLAGAKNEQFF. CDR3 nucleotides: TGTGCCAGCAGCCCGAGACTAGCGGGGGCAAAGAATGAGCAGTTCTTC.

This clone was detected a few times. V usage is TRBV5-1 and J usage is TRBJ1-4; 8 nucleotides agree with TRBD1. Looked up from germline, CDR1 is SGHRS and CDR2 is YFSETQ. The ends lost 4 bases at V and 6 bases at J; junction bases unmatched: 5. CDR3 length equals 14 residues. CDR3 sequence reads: CASSPRDRHEKLFF. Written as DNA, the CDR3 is TGCGCCAGCAGCCCCCGGGACAGGCATGAAAAACTGTTTTTT.

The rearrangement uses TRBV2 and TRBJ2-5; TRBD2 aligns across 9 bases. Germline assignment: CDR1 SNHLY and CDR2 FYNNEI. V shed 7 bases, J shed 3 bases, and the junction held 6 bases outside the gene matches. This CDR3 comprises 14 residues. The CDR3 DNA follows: TGTGCCAGCAAGGGTAGCGGGGGAGAAGAGACCCAGTACTTC. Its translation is CASKGSGGEETQYF.

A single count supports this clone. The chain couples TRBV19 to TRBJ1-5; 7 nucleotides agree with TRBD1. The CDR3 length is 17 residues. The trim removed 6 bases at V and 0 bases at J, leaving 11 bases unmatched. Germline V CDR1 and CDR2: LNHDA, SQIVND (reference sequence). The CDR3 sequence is CASSWGDRQYSNQPQHF. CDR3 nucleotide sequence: TGTGCCAGTAGCTGGGGGGACAGACAATATAGCAATCAGCCCCAGCATTTT. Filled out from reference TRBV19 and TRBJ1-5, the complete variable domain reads DGGITQSPKYLFRKEGQNVTLSCEQNLNHDAMYWYRQDPGQGLRLIYYSQIVNDFQKGDIAEGYSVSREKKESFPLTVTSAQKNPTAFYLCASSWGDRQYSNQPQHFGDGTRLSIL.

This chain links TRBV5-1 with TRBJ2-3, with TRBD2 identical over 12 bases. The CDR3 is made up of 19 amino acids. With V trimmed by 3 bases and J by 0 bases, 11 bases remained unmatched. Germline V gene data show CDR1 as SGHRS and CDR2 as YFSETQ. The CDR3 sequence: CASSSGTSGGFPSTDTQYF. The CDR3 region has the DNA TGCGCCAGCAGCTCAGGCACTAGCGGGGGGTTCCCTAGCACAGATACGCAGTATTTT.

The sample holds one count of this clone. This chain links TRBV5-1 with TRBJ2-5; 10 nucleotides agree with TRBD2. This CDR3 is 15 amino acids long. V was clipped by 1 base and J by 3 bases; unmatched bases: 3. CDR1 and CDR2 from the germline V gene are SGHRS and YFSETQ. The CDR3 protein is CASSLRLAGEETQYF. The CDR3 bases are TGCGCCAGCAGCTTGAGGCTAGCGGGGGAAGAGACCCAGTACTTC.

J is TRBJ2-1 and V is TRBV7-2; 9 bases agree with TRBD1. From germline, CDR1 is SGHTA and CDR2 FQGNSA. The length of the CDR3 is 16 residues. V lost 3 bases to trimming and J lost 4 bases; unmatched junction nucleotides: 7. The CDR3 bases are TGTGCCAGCAGCTTCCGAGGAGGACAGGGGTACAATGAGCAGTTCTTC. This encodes CASSFRGGQGYNEQFF.